The rows below give T cell receptor beta chains drawn from one sample of a study of blood T cell repertoires in COVID-19. The data were produced by immunoSEQ multiplex PCR, yet TCRdb's version contains in-frame clones alone and is incomplete. The repertoire includes tens of thousands of clones, around 80% of them detected once, and roughly 12% sits in the top ten. The specimen sequenced was peripheral blood. Every receptor here comes from a man older than 75 with acute or convalescent COVID-19. Both conserved end residues are trimmed from each CDR3. Clone sizes are given selectively: once, few, many, or a class where the clone is expanded.

CDR3aa: ASSQDVGQFNEKLF; v_gene: TRBV14; abundance: few; j_gene: TRBJ1-4
CDR3aa: ASSLSWTPNTGELF; v_gene: TRBV7-3; abundance: .; j_gene: TRBJ2-2
CDR3aa: ASSPAVNTEAF; v_gene: TRBV7-8; abundance: .; j_gene: TRBJ1-1
CDR3aa: ASSYAQAPGWLF; v_gene: TRBV6-5; abundance: .; j_gene: TRBJ2-2
CDR3aa: ASSLNRGGETQY; v_gene: TRBV7-2; abundance: .; j_gene: TRBJ2-5
CDR3aa: ASSIFDSSTDTQY; v_gene: TRBV19; abundance: .; j_gene: TRBJ2-3
CDR3aa: ASSLAVSQGTGKTNYGYT; v_gene: TRBV5-1; abundance: .; j_gene: TRBJ1-2
CDR3aa: ASSKAMTGELF; v_gene: TRBV9; abundance: .; j_gene: TRBJ2-2
CDR3aa: ATSRDGGFGNTIY; v_gene: TRBV15; abundance: .; j_gene: TRBJ1-3
CDR3aa: ATSRPGQYEQY; v_gene: TRBV15; abundance: .; j_gene: TRBJ2-7
CDR3aa: ASSMGGGYEQY; v_gene: TRBV19; abundance: medium-sized; j_gene: TRBJ2-7
CDR3aa: ASSLGQADEQF; v_gene: TRBV12-3/TRBV12-4; abundance: once; j_gene: TRBJ2-1
CDR3aa: ASSLSQRGGVEQY; v_gene: TRBV5-4; abundance: .; j_gene: TRBJ2-7
CDR3aa: AWSGAGGNSPLH; v_gene: TRBV30; abundance: few; j_gene: TRBJ1-6
CDR3aa: ASSRLNTEAF; v_gene: TRBV11-2; abundance: .; j_gene: TRBJ1-1
CDR3aa: ASSLGGSGGSNEQF; v_gene: TRBV7-7; abundance: .; j_gene: TRBJ2-1
CDR3aa: ASSIQGEAF; v_gene: TRBV12-3/TRBV12-4; abundance: once; j_gene: TRBJ1-1
CDR3aa: AITGQGSYNEQF; v_gene: TRBV10-3; abundance: .; j_gene: TRBJ2-1
CDR3aa: ASSNEGARETQY; v_gene: TRBV19; abundance: .; j_gene: TRBJ2-5
CDR3aa: ASRPLATESSYEQY; v_gene: TRBV27; abundance: once; j_gene: TRBJ2-7
CDR3aa: ASSVEGAGNSPLH; v_gene: TRBV9; abundance: .; j_gene: TRBJ1-6
CDR3aa: ATSGQGAQEQF; v_gene: TRBV9; abundance: .; j_gene: TRBJ2-1
CDR3aa: ASSPGTGGTEAF; v_gene: TRBV5-1; abundance: .; j_gene: TRBJ1-1
CDR3aa: ASSLVPVNYGYT; v_gene: TRBV11-2; abundance: .; j_gene: TRBJ1-2
CDR3aa: ASSVDGAQETQY; v_gene: TRBV9; abundance: .; j_gene: TRBJ2-5
CDR3aa: ASSPVGGASNQPQH; v_gene: TRBV4-1; abundance: .; j_gene: TRBJ1-5
CDR3aa: RASVNTEAF; v_gene: TRBV29-1; abundance: .; j_gene: TRBJ1-1
CDR3aa: ASSQYRDADIQY; v_gene: TRBV11-2; abundance: .; j_gene: TRBJ2-4
CDR3aa: ASSLTQTGNTIY; v_gene: TRBV5-1; abundance: .; j_gene: TRBJ1-3
CDR3aa: ASSRTGPNYGYT; v_gene: TRBV6-5; abundance: .; j_gene: TRBJ1-2
CDR3aa: SVEANDNVQF; v_gene: TRBV29-1; abundance: .; j_gene: TRBJ2-1
CDR3aa: ASSPAGTGVLEQY; v_gene: TRBV7-9; abundance: .; j_gene: TRBJ2-7
CDR3aa: ASSQVKTSGGATDTQY; v_gene: TRBV3-1/TRBV3-2; abundance: .; j_gene: TRBJ2-3